This T cell receptor (beta chain) comes out of a study of T cell responses to AZD1222 COVID-19 vaccine. Sequencing was performed with immunoSEQ multiplex PCR; in TCRdb, only in-frame clones are kept and a portion is missing. The sample has about 78,000 clones, nearly 85% seen once. The sequence derives from an adult in good health. Material: peripheral blood, obtained on day 0 of AZD1222 vaccination.

The CDR3 loop reads CASSPSLQGAEAFF. The CDR3 bases are TGTGCCAGCAGTCCCTCCCTTCAGGGGGCCGAAGCTTTCTTT. The V gene is TRBV25-1, the J gene TRBJ1-1; 8 nucleotides align to TRBD1. CDR3 length equals 14 residues. With 5 bases clipped from V and 8 bases from J, the junction kept 10 bases outside the gene matches. CDR1 and CDR2 (germline): MGHDK, SYGVNS. Based on the CDR3 plus reference TRBV25-1 and TRBJ1-1, the full variable domain is EADIYQTPRYLVIGTGKKITLECSQTMGHDKMYWYQQDPGMELHLIHYSYGVNSTEKGDLSSESTVSRIRTEHFPLTLESARPSHTSQYLCASSPSLQGAEAFFGQGTRLTVV.